The 8 T cell receptor beta chains below all came from one sample that was sequenced in a study of cytomegalovirus exposure and HLA in healthy donors. Clones were read by immunoSEQ multiplex PCR, and TCRdb kept only the in-frame ones, dropping some. The table shows some 130,000 clones, with roughly four fifths occurring only once. Sequencing was done on a sample of PBMCs. These receptors were obtained from a man under 40 in good health and CMV-seropositive.

CDR3 nucleotide sequence: TGCGCCAGCAGCTTGGGTACGGGAGCTAACTATGGCTACACCTTC. Its translation is CASSLGTGANYGYTF. The chain links TRBV5-1 to TRBJ1-2, with D unresolved. The CDR3 extends over 15 amino acids. Germline V gene data show CDR1 as SGHRS and CDR2 as YFSETQ. V lost 0 bases and J lost 0, with 9 bases in between.

This sequence joins TRBV13 and TRBJ2-1; tentative D call: TRBD2 (5 bases). CDR1 PRHDT and CDR2 FYEKMQ come from the germline V gene (reference sequence). V was cut by 0 bases and J by 8 bases, with 8 bases left in between. The CDR3 loop spans 13 amino acids. The CDR3 nucleotides are TGTGCCAGCAGCTTAGGAACTAGATATGAGCAGTTCTTC. This translates into CASSLGTRYEQFF.

This chain uses TRBV27 with TRBJ2-7, with 7 bases identical to TRBD1. The CDR3 consists of 12 residues. Germline V gene sequence: CDR1 MNHEY, CDR2 SMNVEV (reference sequence). After removal of 6 bases from V and 2 bases from J, the junction contained 1 base not matched to a gene. The CDR3 nucleotides read TGTGCCAGCAGGACAGGGCCCTACGAGCAGTACTTC. Its protein is CASRTGPYEQYF.

This chain joins TRBV7-2 and TRBJ2-2, with D perhaps TRBD2 (5 bases). The CDR3 contains 13 residues. Trimming cost V 5 bases and J 5 bases, with 9 bases left between them. From germline, CDR1 is SGHTA and CDR2 FQGNSA. The CDR3 is CASSPRLTGELFF. In nucleotides, the CDR3 is TGTGCCAGCAGCCCTCGACTAACCGGGGAGCTGTTTTTT.

The sample holds one count of this clone. The chain employs TRBV2 and TRBJ2-3; TRBD2 might be the D (6 bases). The CDR3 loop spans 13 amino acids. The V gene's germline CDR1 is SNHLY and CDR2 FYNNEI. Trimming took off 6 bases at V and 2 bases at J, with 9 bases between the two ends. As DNA, the CDR3 is TGTGCCAGCAGGGTAGCGGACACAGATACGCAGTATTTT. Translation gives CASRVADTDTQYF. Full variable domain (missing parts from reference TRBV2 and TRBJ2-3): EPEVTQTPSHQVTQMGQEVILRCVPISNHLYFYWYRQILGQKVEFLVSFYNNEISEKSEIFDDQFSVERPDGSNFTLKIRSTKLEDSAMYFCASRVADTDTQYFGPGTRLTVL.

The chain is built from TRBV10-3 and TRBJ2-2; 11 nucleotides align to TRBD2. Germline CDR1 reads ENHRY; CDR2 reads SYGVKD. Unmatched junction bases numbered 4, after V lost 10 bases and J lost 0 bases. This CDR3 comprises 15 residues. In DNA, the CDR3 is TGTGCCACACTAGCGGGGGAAGCGAACACCGGGGAGCTGTTTTTT. Translation: CATLAGEANTGELFF.

The gene calls are TRBV5-6 and TRBJ1-5; a possible D gene is TRBD1 (5 bases). Germline V gene sequence: CDR1 SGHDT, CDR2 YYEEEE. There are 16 residues in the CDR3. V gave up 1 base and J gave up 3 bases, with 14 bases separating them. The CDR3 bases are TGTGCCAGCAGCTTGTTAGGTGGGGGGGACAATCAGCCCCAGCATTTT. Amino acid sequence: CASSLLGGGDNQPQHF.

This rearrangement joins TRBV11-2 to TRBJ2-4; a weak D match, TRBD2 (5 bases). CDR1 and CDR2 (germline): SGHAT, FQNNGV. The CDR3 runs 12 residues. The ends were cut back, 5 bases at V and 8 bases at J, with 10 bases in the middle. CDR3 loop: CASSLQRDIQYF. CDR3 nucleotides: TGTGCCAGCAGCCTACAGAGGGACATTCAGTACTTC.